The 19 T cell receptor beta chains presented below share a single source sample, sequenced in a study of T cell repertoires in cytomegalovirus infection (dated by TCRdb to between 2019 and 2020). The sequencing machine was an Illumina HiSeq 1500. TCRdb applied fastp at Q25 and MiXCR to the public reads, then kept only in-frame beta chains. Rows matching on CDR3 protein sequence are summarized as one entry with the most common DNA and genes. In this sample the table shows a few hundred thousand distinct CDR3 sequences, about 35% of which occur a single time. The ten most abundant clones make up approximately 13% of the sample. These receptors lack a known antigen. Sample treatment or condition, as interpreted from the label and publication: in vitro stimulation with specific CMV peptide epitopes to enrich CMV-specific T cells. The source material was cultured PBMCs, sampled from culture after CMV antigen stimulation. The origin of the receptors is a human donor in good health (CMV status not recorded). Some clones in this sample may be carry-over from other donors' samples.

This clonotype showed up just a few times. The CDR3: CASTQPDGTRSGNTIYF. CDR3 in DNA: TGTGCCAGCACTCAACCGGACGGGACTCGCTCTGGAAACACCATATATTTT. The V gene is TRBV6-1, the J gene TRBJ1-3, with D possibly being TRBD1 (5 bases). Germline V lookup: CDR1 MNHNS, CDR2 SASEGT. The V end was cut by 7 bases, the J end by 0 bases, with 19 bases between. This CDR3 contains 17 residues.

This clonotype has at least ten counts. The V call is TRBV7-9, the J call TRBJ1-2; unclear D gene. Germline V lookup: CDR1 SEHNR, CDR2 FQNEAQ (reference sequence). Deletions cut 0 bases from V and 4 bases from J, with 12 bases between. The CDR3 sequence is 15 residues long. In nucleotides, the CDR3 is TGTGCCAGCAGCTTAGCGGATCATTGGCTCTATGGCTACACCTTC. Amino acid sequence: CASSLADHWLYGYTF.

This clonotype occurred many times. CDR3 in DNA: TGTGCCAGCAGCCCTGAGGGACTAGCGGGAGGGCAGGCCAAAAACATTCAGTACTTC. Translated, it gives CASSPEGLAGGQAKNIQYF. The J gene is TRBJ2-4, the V gene TRBV7-2; the match to TRBD2 covers 16 bases. V shed 5 bases and J 1 base; nucleotides not matched to a gene: 8. CDR1 and CDR2 (germline): SGHTA, FQGNSA. This CDR3 comprises 19 residues.

CDR3 sequence: CASRPGQGPHNEQFF. The CDR3 region has the DNA TGTGCCAGCAGGCCAGGACAGGGGCCCCACAATGAGCAGTTCTTC. The J gene is TRBJ2-1, the V gene TRBV12-3 or TRBV12-4, with 9 bases fitting TRBD1. CDR3 length: 15 residues. The V gene end was trimmed by 6 bases and the J gene end by 5 bases; junction bases not matched to a gene: 8.

Only a few counts were recorded for this clonotype. The chain has TRBV4-3 and TRBJ2-3; the match to TRBD2 covers 7 bases. The junction had 12 bases not matched to a gene; V was cut back by 0 bases and J by 6 bases. The CDR3 loop spans 17 amino acids. Per the germline V gene, CDR1 is LGHNA and CDR2 is YSLEER. CDR3 amino acids: CASSQDLGGGPRDTQYF. The CDR3 region has the DNA TGCGCCAGCAGCCAAGATCTGGGGGGAGGGCCTAGGGATACGCAGTATTTT.

The chain couples TRBV19 to TRBJ2-1, with 14 bases matching TRBD2. CDR1 LNHDA and CDR2 SQIVND come from the germline V gene (reference sequence). The V and J ends lost 5 bases and 0 bases, in that order; junction bases with no gene match: 12. The CDR3 has 20 amino acids. The CDR3 region has the DNA TGTGCCAGTAGTCCGGGGACTAGCGGGAGCATTGCAAGCTCCTACAATGAGCAGTTCTTC. Amino acid sequence: CASSPGTSGSIASSYNEQFF.

This chain links TRBV7-9 with TRBJ2-1, with 10 bases aligning to TRBD2. Germline trimming cut 5 bases from V and 8 bases from J; bases unmatched to any gene: 6. Germline lookup yields CDR1 SEHNR and CDR2 FQNEAQ (reference sequence). This CDR3 is 14 amino acids long. CDR3: CASSPLAGVDEQFF. CDR3 DNA: TGTGCCAGCAGCCCTCTAGCGGGGGTCGATGAGCAGTTCTTC.

The chain employs TRBV7-9 and TRBJ2-1; D gene unclear. The CDR3 sequence is 13 residues long. V was trimmed by 3 bases and J by 8 bases, leaving 11 bases between them. Germline V lookup: CDR1 SEHNR, CDR2 FQNEAQ (reference sequence). CDR3 sequence: CASSFNAMDEQFF. In nucleotides, the CDR3 is TGTGCCAGCAGCTTTAATGCGATGGATGAGCAGTTCTTC.

The genes are TRBV7-2 and TRBJ2-1, with 7 bases aligning to TRBD2. CDR1 and CDR2 from the germline V gene are SGHTA and FQGNSA. The CDR3 loop spans 15 amino acids. V was pared by 6 bases and J by 6 bases, with 11 bases of the junction left unmatched. The CDR3 is CASSRSGSRSNEQFF. The CDR3 nucleotides read TGTGCCAGCAGTCGTAGCGGGTCTCGTTCCAATGAGCAGTTCTTC.

The chain combines TRBV7-2 with TRBJ2-7; the D is unclear. The CDR3 is made up of 13 amino acids. Germline CDR1 SGHTA, CDR2 FQGNSA. V was pared by 1 base and J by 6 bases, with 10 bases between. The CDR3 bases are TGTGCCAGCAGCTTAGGGTACAGTCCCGAGCAGTACGTC. Translation: CASSLGYSPEQYV.

V gene TRBV6-2 or TRBV6-3 combines with J gene TRBJ2-1; TRBD2 aligns across 10 bases. Trimming removed 2 bases from V and 10 bases from J; junction bases left unmatched: 8. Germline values: CDR1 MNHEY, CDR2 SVGEGT. The CDR3 spans 15 residues. The CDR3 region is CASSYLTSGLTEQFF. Here the CDR3 DNA reads TGTGCCAGCAGTTACCTGACTAGCGGGCTAACGGAGCAGTTCTTC.

This clonotype was counted between two and nine times. The CDR3 reads CSAPTAPGAGNTIYF. In DNA, the CDR3 is TGCAGTGCTCCCACAGCGCCCGGGGCAGGAAACACCATATATTTT. The chain uses TRBV20-1 and TRBJ1-3; D might be TRBD1 (5 bases). The CDR3 covers 15 residues. V was cut by 5 bases and J by 4 bases, with 18 bases left in between. Germline values: CDR1 DFQATT, CDR2 SNEGSKA (reference sequence).

This chain uses TRBV19 with TRBJ1-1, with D uncertain. V lost 10 bases and J lost 2, with 14 bases in between. Germline V lookup: CDR1 LNHDA, CDR2 SQIVND (reference sequence). This CDR3 region has 13 residues. The CDR3 bases are TGTGCCAACACTCCAGACATAAACACTGAAGCTTTCTTT. Translated: CANTPDINTEAFF.

This rearrangement joins TRBV25-1 to TRBJ1-6; D is uncertain. V was shortened by 3 bases and J by 7 bases, with 10 bases between the two germline ends. CDR1 MGHDK and CDR2 SYGVNS come from the germline V gene. The CDR3 is 14 residues long. The CDR3 nucleotides read TGTGCCAGCAGTGATCGGGTCCAGAATTCACCCCTCCACTTT. It translates to CASSDRVQNSPLHF.

V is TRBV20-1 and J is TRBJ2-7, with D perhaps assigned TRBD1 or TRBD2 (5 bases each). The germline V gene has CDR1 DFQATT and CDR2 SNEGSKA (reference sequence). Between the trimmed V and J ends, which lost 1 base and 4 bases, there was a span of 8 bases. The CDR3 runs 12 residues. The CDR3 sequence is CSARVGPYEQYF. The CDR3 DNA reads as TGCAGTGCTAGAGTGGGACCATACGAGCAGTACTTC.

The genes are TRBV6-2 or TRBV6-3 and TRBJ2-7; TRBD1 aligns across 7 bases. The CDR3 runs to 15 residues. The germline V gene has CDR1 MNHEY and CDR2 SVGEGT. The V segment lost 7 bases and the J segment 0 bases; nucleotides outside the gene matches: 9. The CDR3 nucleotides are TGTGCCAGCACCCTAGGGGGCCGGGGCTCCTACGAGCAGTACGTC. It specifies CASTLGGRGSYEQYV.

This chain uses TRBV20-1 with TRBJ1-2, with TRBD1 as a possible D gene (5 bases). Trimming stripped 1 base from V and 9 bases from J, with 15 bases between. This CDR3 contains 13 residues. Germline CDR1 DFQATT, CDR2 SNEGSKA (reference sequence). The CDR3, as DNA: TGCAGTGCTAGAGCCCAGCGGCCAGGGAGCTACACCTTC. Residues: CSARAQRPGSYTF.

This clonotype was seen a handful of times. The chain has TRBV6-2 or TRBV6-3 and TRBJ2-3; 12 nucleotides line up with TRBD2. This CDR3 has 18 residues. Germline V lookup: CDR1 MNHEY, CDR2 SVGEGT. The trim removed 2 bases at V and 3 bases at J, leaving 9 bases unmatched. CDR3 residues: CASSYALMTSGRTDTQYF. The CDR3 DNA reads TGTGCCAGCAGTTACGCTCTCATGACTAGCGGGAGAACAGATACGCAGTATTTT.

V is TRBV6-8 and J is TRBJ2-7, with unresolved D. Looked up from germline, CDR1 is MNHGY and CDR2 is SAAAGT. The CDR3 has 14 residues. V was shortened by 0 bases and J by 4 bases, with 10 bases between the two germline ends. CDR3 DNA: TGTGCCAGCAGTTACTCGAAAAGTGGATACGAGCAGTACGTC. Its protein is CASSYSKSGYEQYV.